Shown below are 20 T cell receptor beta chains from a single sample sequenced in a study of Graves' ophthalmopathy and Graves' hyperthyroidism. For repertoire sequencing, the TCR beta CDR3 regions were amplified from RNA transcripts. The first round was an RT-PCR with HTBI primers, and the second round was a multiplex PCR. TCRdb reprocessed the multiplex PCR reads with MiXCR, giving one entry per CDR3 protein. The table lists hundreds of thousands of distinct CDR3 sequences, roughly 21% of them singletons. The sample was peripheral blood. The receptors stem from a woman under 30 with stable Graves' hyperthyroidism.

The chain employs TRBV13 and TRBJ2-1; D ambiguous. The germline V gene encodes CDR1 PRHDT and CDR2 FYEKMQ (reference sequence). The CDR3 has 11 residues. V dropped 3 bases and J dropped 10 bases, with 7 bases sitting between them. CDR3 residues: CASSFLGEQFF. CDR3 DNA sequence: TGTGCCAGCAGCTTCCTGGGGGAGCAGTTCTTC.

Written as DNA, the CDR3 is TGTGCCAGCAGTTTTGTAGGGTCGGGACAGCCCCAGCATTTT. Encoded protein: CASSFVGSGQPQHF. The chain employs TRBV12-3 or TRBV12-4 and TRBJ1-5; no clear D. This CDR3 has 14 residues. V was clipped by 3 bases and J by 7 bases, with 13 bases between them.

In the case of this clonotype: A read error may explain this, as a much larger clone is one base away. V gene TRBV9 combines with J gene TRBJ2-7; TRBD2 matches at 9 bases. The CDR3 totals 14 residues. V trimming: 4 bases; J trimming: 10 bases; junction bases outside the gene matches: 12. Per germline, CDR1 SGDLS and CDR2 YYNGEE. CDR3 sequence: CASSQGLALEDQYF. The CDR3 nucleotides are TGTGCCAGCAGCCAGGGACTAGCTTTGGAGGACCAGTACTTC.

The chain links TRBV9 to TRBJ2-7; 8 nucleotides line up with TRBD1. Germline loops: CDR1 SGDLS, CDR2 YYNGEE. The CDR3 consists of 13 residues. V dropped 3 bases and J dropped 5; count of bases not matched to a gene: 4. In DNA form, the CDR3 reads TGTGCCAGCAGCGGCGGACAGGGCCACGAGCAGTACTTC. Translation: CASSGGQGHEQYF.

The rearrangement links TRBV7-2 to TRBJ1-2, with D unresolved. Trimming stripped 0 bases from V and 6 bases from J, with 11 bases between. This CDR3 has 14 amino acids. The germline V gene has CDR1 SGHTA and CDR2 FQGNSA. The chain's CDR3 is CASSLAPWVDGYTF. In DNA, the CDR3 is TGTGCCAGCAGCTTAGCGCCTTGGGTCGATGGCTACACCTTC.

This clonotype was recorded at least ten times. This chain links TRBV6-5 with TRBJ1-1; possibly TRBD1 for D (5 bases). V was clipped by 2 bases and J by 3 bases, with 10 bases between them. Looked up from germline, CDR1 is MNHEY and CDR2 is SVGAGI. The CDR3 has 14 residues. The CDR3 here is CASSYRDGDTEAFF. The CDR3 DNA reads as TGTGCCAGCAGTTACCGGGACGGGGACACTGAAGCTTTCTTT.

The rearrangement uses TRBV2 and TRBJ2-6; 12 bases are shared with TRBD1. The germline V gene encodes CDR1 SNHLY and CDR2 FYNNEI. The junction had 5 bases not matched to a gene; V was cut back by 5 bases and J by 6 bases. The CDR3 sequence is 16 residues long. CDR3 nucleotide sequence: TGTGCCAGCAGTTGGGACAGGGGGCGCGCGGCCAACGTCCTGACTTTC. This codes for CASSWDRGRAANVLTF.

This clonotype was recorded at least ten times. The CDR3 DNA sequence: TGTGCCAGCAGTTTAGGCGGTAGGGGCAATCAGCCCCAGCATTTT. As protein: CASSLGGRGNQPQHF. V and J are TRBV12-3 or TRBV12-4 and TRBJ1-5; no firm D call. V lost 1 base and J lost 2, with 9 bases in between. The CDR3 runs 15 residues.

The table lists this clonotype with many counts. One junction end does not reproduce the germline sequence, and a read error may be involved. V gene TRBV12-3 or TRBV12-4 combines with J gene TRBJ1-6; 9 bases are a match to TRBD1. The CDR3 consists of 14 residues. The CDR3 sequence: CASSRQGGNSPLHF. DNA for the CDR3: TGCGCCAGCAGCAGACAGGGGGGGAATTCACCCCTCCACTTT.

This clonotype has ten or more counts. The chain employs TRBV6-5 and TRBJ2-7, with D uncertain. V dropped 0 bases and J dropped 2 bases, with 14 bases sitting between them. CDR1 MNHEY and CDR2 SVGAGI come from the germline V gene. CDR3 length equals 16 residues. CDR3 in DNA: TGTGCCAGCAGTTACTCTTCTTCCCGAATCACCTACGAGCAGTACTTC. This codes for CASSYSSSRITYEQYF.

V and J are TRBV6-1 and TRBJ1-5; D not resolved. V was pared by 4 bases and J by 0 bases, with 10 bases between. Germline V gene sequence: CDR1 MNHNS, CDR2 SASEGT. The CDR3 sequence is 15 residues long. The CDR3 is CASSGLSSSNQPQHF. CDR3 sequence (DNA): TGTGCCAGCAGTGGCCTTAGTAGTAGCAATCAGCCCCAGCATTTT.

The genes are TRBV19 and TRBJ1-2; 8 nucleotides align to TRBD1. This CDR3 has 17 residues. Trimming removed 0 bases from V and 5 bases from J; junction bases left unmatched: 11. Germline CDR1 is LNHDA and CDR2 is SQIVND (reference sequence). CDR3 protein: CASSIDESGQELYGYTF. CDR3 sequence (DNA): TGTGCCAGTAGTATAGACGAGTCGGGACAGGAGCTTTATGGCTACACCTTC.

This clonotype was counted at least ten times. CDR3 amino acids: CASSYVGRSEAFF. CDR3 nucleotide sequence: TGTGCCAGCAGTTACGTGGGGAGGTCTGAAGCTTTCTTT. The V gene is TRBV6-5, the J gene TRBJ1-1; D is unclear. Germline CDR1 is MNHEY and CDR2 is SVGAGI. The V and J ends lost 2 bases and 6 bases respectively, with 10 bases between them. This CDR3 comprises 13 residues.

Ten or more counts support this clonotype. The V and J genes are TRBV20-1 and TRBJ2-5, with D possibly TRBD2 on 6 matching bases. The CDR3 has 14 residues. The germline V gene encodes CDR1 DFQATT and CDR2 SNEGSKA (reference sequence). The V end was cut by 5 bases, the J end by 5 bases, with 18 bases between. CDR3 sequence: CSARTSPGTETQYF. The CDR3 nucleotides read TGCAGTGCTCGTACTAGCCCAGGGACGGAGACCCAGTACTTC.

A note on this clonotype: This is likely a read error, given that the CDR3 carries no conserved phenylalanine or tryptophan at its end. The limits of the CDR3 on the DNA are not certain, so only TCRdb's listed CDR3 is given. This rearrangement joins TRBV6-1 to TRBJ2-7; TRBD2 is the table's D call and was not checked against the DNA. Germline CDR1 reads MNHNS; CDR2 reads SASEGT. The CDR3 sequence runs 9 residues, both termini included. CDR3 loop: CASRRGLAG.

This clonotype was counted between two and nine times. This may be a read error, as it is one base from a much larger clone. The CDR3 loop is CATSIILQETQYF. The CDR3 nucleotides read TGTGCCACCAGCATAATACTACAGGAGACCCAGTACTTC. V usage is TRBV15 and J usage is TRBJ2-5; no firm D call. V lost 4 bases and J 5 bases, leaving 11 bases between the germline ends. The germline gives CDR1 LNHNV, CDR2 YYDKDF (reference sequence). CDR3 size: 13 residues.

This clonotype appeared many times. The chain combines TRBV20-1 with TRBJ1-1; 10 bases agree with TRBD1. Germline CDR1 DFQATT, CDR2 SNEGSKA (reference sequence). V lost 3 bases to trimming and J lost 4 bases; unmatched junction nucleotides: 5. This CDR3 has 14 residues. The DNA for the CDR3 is TGCAGTGCTAGGAGGACAGGGGGTTCCACTGAAGCTTTCTTT. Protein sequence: CSARRTGGSTEAFF.

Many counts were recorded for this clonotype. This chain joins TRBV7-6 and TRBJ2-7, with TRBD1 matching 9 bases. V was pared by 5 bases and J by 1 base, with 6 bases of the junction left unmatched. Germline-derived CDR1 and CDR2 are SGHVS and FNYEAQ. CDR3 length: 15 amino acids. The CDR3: CASSLRTGASYEQYF. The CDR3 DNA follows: TGTGCCAGCAGCCTTCGGACAGGGGCTTCCTACGAGCAGTACTTC.

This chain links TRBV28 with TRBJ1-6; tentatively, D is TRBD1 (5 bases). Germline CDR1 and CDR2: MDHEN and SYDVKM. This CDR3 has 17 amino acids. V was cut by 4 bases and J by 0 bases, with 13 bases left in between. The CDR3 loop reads CASSSRGDSSYNSPLHF. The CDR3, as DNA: TGTGCCAGCAGTTCCCGGGGAGACAGCTCCTATAATTCACCCCTCCACTTT. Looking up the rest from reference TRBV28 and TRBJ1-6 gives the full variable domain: DVKVTQSSRYLVKRTGEKVFLECVQDMDHENMFWYRQDPGLGLRLIYFSYDVKMKEKGDIPEGYSVSREKKERFSLILESASTNQTSMYLCASSSRGDSSYNSPLHFGNGTRLTVT.

CDR3 in amino acids: CASSYSQGETLYGYTF. The DNA for the CDR3 is TGTGCCAGCAGTTACTCTCAAGGCGAAACACTCTATGGCTACACCTTC. This chain links TRBV6-5 with TRBJ1-2; D gene unclear. The CDR3 runs 16 residues. Germline CDR1 reads MNHEY; CDR2 reads SVGAGI. Trimming took off 0 bases at V and 4 bases at J, with 15 bases between the two ends.